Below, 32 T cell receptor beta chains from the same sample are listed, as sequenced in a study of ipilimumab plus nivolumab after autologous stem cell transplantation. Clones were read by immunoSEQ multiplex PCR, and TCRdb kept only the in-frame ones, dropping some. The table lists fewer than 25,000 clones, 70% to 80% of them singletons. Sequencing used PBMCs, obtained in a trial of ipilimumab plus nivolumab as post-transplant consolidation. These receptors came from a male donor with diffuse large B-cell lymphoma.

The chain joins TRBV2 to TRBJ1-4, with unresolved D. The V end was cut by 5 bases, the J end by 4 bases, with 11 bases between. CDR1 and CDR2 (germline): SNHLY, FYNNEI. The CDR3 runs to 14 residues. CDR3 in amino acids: CASSYQEINEKLFF. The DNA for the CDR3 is TGTGCCAGCAGTTATCAGGAGATTAATGAAAAACTGTTTTTT.

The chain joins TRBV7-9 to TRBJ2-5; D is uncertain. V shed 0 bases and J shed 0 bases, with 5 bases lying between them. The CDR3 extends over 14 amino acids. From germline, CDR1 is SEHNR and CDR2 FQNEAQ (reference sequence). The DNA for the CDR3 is TGTGCCAGCAGCTTAGCGGTGAACCAAGAGACCCAGTACTTC. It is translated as CASSLAVNQETQYF.

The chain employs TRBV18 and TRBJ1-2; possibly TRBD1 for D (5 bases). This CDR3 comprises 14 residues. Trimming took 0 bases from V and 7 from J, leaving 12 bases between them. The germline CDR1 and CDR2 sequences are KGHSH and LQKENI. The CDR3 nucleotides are TGTGCCAGCTCACCACCGTTTAGGGGCTCTGGCTACACCTTC. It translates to CASSPPFRGSGYTF.

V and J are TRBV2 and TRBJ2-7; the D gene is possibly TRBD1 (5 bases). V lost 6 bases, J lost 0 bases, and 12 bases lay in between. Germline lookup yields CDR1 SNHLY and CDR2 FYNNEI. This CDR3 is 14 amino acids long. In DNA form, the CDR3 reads TGTGCCAGCAGGGTGGACACTTACTCCTACGAGCAGTACTTC. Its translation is CASRVDTYSYEQYF.

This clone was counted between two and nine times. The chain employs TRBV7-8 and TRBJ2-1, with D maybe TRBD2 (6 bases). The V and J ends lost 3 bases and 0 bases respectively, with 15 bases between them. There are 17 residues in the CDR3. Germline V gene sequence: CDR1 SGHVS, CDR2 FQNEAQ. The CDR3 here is CASSLSSGGSSYNEQFF. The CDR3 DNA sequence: TGTGCCAGCAGCTTGAGTAGCGGAGGAAGCTCCTACAATGAGCAGTTCTTC.

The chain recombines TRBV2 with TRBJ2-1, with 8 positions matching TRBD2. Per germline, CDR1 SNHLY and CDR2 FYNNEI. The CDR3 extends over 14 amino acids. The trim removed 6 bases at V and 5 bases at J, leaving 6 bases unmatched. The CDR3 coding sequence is TGTGCCAGCAGAAATCTAGCGGGCAACAATGAGCAGTTCTTC. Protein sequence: CASRNLAGNNEQFF.

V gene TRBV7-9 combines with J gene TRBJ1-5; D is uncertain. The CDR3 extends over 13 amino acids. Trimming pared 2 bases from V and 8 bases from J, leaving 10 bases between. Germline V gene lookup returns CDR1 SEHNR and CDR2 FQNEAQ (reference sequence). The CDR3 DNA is TGTGCCAGCAGCTTAAGCGGTTCGGAGCCCCAGCATTTT. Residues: CASSLSGSEPQHF.

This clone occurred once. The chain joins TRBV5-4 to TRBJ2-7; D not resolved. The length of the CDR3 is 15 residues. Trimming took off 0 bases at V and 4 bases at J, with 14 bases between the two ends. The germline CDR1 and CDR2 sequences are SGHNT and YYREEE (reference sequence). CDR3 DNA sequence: TGTGCCAGCAGCTTGGGTCTGGGAAAGGAGTACGAGCAGTACTTC. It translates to CASSLGLGKEYEQYF.

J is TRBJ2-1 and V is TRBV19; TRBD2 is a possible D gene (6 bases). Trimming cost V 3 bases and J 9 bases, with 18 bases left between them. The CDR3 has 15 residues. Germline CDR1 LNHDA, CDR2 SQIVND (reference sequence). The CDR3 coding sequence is TGTGCCAGTAGTATTGGTGTTGGGGGGTCGGTTGAGCAGTTCTTC. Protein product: CASSIGVGGSVEQFF. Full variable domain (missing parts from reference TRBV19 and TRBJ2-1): DGGITQSPKYLFRKEGQNVTLSCEQNLNHDAMYWYRQDPGQGLRLIYYSQIVNDFQKGDIAEGYSVSREKKESFPLTVTSAQKNPTAFYLCASSIGVGGSVEQFFGPGTRLTVL.

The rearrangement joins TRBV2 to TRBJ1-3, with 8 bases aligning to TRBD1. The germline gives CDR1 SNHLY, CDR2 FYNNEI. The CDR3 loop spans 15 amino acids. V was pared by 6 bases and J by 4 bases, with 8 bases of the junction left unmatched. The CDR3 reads CASSGDRPGGNTIYF. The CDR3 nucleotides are TGTGCCAGCAGCGGGGACAGGCCGGGAGGAAACACCATATATTTT.

CDR3 in amino acids: CASSLLQETQYF. The CDR3 DNA is TGTGCCAGCAGCCTACTCCAAGAGACCCAGTACTTC. The V gene is TRBV11-3, the J gene TRBJ2-5; D remains unclear. From germline, CDR1 is SGHNT and CDR2 YENEEA. V gave up 5 bases and J gave up 1 base, with 5 bases separating them. The CDR3 is made up of 12 amino acids.

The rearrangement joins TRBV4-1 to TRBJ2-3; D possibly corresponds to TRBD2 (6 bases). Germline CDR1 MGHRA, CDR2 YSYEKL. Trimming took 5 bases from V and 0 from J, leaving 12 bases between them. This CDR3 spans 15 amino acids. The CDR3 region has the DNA TGCGCCAGCAGCGGGGGACTTCGTAGCACAGATACGCAGTATTTT. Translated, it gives CASSGGLRSTDTQYF.

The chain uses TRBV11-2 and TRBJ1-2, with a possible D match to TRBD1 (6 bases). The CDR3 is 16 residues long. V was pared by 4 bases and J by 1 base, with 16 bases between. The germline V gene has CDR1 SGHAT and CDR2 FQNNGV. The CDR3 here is CASSSSWGHHNYGYTF. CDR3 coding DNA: TGTGCCAGCAGCTCGTCCTGGGGACACCATAACTATGGCTACACCTTC. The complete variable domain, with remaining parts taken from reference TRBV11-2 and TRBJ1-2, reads EAGVAQSPRYKIIEKRQSVAFWCNPISGHATLYWYQQILGQGPKLLIQFQNNGVVDDSQLPKDRFSAERLKGVDSTLKIQPAKLEDSAVYLCASSSSWGHHNYGYTFGSGTRLTVV.

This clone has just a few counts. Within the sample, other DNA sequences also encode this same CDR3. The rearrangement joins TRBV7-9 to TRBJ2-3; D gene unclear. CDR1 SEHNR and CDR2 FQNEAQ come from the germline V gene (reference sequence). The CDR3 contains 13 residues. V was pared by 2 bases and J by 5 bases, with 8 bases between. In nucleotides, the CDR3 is TGTGCCAGCAGCTTAAGTGGGGTAGATACGCAGTATTTT. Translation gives CASSLSGVDTQYF.

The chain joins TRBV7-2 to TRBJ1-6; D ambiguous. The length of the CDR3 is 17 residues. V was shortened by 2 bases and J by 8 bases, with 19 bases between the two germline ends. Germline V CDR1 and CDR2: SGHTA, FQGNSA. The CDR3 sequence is CASSLYRYLGTDSPLHF. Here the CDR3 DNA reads TGTGCCAGCAGCTTATACCGATATCTGGGAACGGATTCACCCCTCCACTTT.

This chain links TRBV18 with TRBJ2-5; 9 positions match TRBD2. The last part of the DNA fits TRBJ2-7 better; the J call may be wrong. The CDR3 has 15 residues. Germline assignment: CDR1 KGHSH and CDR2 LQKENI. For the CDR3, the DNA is TGTGCCAGCTCACCACGACTAGCGGACTACTACGAGCAGTACTTC. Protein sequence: CASSPRLADYYEQYF.

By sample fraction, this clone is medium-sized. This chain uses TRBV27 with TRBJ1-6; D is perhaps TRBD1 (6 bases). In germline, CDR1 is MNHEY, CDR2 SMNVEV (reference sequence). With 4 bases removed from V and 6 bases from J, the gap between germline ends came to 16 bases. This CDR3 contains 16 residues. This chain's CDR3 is CASSSYRADLNSPLHF. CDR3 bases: TGTGCCAGCAGTTCGTACAGGGCCGATCTTAATTCACCCCTCCACTTT.

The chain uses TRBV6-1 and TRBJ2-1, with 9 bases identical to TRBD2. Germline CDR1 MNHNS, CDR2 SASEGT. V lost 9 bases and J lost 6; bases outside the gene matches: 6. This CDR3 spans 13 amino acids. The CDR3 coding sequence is TGTGCCAGTCTGCGGGGGGGAAGCAATGAGCAGTTCTTC. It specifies CASLRGGSNEQFF.

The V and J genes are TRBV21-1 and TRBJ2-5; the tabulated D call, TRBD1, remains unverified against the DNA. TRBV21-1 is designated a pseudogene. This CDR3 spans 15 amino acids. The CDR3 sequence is CASSLWTAPEETQYF. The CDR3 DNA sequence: TGTGCCAGCAGCCTGTGGACAGCCCCGGAGGAGACCCAGTACTTC.

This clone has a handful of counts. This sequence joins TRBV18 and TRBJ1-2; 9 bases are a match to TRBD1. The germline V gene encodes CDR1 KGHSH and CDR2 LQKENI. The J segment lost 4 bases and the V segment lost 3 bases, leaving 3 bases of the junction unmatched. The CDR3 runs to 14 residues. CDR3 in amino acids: CASSPGTGSYGYTF. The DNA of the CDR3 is TGTGCCAGCTCACCCGGGACAGGGTCCTATGGCTACACCTTC.

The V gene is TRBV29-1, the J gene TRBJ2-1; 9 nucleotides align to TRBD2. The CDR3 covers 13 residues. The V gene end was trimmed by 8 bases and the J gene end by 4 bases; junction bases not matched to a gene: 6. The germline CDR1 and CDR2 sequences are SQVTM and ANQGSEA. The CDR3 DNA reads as TGCAGCACTGACCTAGCGGGGTACAATGAGCAGTTCTTC. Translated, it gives CSTDLAGYNEQFF.

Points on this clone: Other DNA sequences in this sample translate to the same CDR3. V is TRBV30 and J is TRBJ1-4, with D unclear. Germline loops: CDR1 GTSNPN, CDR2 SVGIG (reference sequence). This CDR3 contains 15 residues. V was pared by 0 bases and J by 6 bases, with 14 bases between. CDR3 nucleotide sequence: TGTGCCTGGAGTGTACTCGGGAGGATTGATGAAAAACTGTTTTTT. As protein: CAWSVLGRIDEKLFF.

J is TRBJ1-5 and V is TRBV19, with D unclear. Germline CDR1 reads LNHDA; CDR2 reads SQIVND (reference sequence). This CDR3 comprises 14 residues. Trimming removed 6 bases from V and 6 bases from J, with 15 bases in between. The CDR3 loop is CASRRVLEGQPQHF. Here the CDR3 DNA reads TGTGCCAGTAGAAGGGTTCTAGAAGGTCAGCCCCAGCATTTT.

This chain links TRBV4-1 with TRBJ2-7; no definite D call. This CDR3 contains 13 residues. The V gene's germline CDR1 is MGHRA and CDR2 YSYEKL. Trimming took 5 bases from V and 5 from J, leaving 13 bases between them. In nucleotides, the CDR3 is TGCGCCAGCAGCGAAGGATGGAGTGACGAGCAGTACTTC. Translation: CASSEGWSDEQYF.

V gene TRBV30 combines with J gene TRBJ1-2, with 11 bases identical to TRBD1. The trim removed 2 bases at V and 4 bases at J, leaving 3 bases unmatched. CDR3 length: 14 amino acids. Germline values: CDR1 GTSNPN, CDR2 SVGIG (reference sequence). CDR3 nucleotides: TGTGCCTGGAGTTGGGACAGGGGGATCTATGGCTACACCTTC. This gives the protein CAWSWDRGIYGYTF.

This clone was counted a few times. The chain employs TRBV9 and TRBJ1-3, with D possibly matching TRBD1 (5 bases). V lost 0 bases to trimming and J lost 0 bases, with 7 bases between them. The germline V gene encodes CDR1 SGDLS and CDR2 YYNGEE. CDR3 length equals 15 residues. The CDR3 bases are TGTGCCAGCAGCGTAGGCGGGGGCTCTGGAAACACCATATATTTT. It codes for CASSVGGGSGNTIYF.

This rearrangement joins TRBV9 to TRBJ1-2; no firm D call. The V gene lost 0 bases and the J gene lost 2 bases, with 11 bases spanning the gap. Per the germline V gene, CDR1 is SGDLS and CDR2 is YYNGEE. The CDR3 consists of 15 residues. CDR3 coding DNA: TGTGCCAGCAGCGTAGACAGTAGTTTAAACTATGGCTACACCTTC. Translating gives CASSVDSSLNYGYTF.

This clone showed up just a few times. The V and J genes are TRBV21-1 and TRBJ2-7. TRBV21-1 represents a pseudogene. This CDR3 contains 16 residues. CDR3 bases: TGTGCCAGCAGCTCCCGAAATGGGGGTCGGGCTACTGAGCAGTACTTC. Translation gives CASSSRNGGRATEQYF.

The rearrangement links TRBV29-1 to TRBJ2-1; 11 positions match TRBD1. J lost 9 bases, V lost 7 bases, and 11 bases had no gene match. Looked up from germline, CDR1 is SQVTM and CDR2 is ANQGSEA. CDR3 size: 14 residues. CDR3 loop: CSGRTGTGGSEQFF. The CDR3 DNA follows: TGCAGCGGGAGAACCGGGACAGGGGGAAGTGAGCAGTTCTTC.

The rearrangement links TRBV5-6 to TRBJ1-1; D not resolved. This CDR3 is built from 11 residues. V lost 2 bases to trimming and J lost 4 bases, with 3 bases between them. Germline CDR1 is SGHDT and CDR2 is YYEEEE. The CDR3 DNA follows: TGTGCCAGCAGCTTACGCACTGAAGCTTTCTTT. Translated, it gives CASSLRTEAFF. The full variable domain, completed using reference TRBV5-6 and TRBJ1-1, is DAGVTQSPTHLIKTRGQQVTLRCSPKSGHDTVSWYQQALGQGPQFIFQYYEEEERQRGNFPDRFSGHQFPNYSSELNVNALLLGDSALYLCASSLRTEAFFGQGTRLTVV.

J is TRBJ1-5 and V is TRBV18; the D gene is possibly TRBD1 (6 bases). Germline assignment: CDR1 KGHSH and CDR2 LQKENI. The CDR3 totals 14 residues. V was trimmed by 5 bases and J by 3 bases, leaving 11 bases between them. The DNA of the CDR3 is TGTGCCAGCTCAGAACAGGGCTACAATCAGCCCCAGCATTTT. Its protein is CASSEQGYNQPQHF.

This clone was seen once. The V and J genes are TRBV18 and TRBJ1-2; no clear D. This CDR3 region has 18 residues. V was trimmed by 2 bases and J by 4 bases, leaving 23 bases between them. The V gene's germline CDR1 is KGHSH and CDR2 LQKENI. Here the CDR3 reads CASSPRAGSPLASYGYTF. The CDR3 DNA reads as TGTGCCAGCTCACCAAGAGCGGGGTCGCCGTTAGCTAGCTATGGCTACACCTTC.